This passage covers 14 T cell receptor beta chains from one sample sequenced in a study of T cell changes during pregnancy in multiple sclerosis. TCRdb's table, derived via immunoSEQ multiplex PCR, lists solely in-frame clones and lacks some. The profile shows some 60,000 clones, about nine tenths of them singletons. Here the sequenced sample was CD4+ T cells from peripheral blood mononuclear cells, taken in the first trimester of pregnancy. These receptors originate from a female donor with multiple sclerosis, enrolled in a pregnancy study.

The chain is built from TRBV18 and TRBJ2-5; 8 bases match TRBD2. Losses at the gene ends were 4 bases for V and 4 bases for J; bases not matched to a gene: 8. The CDR3 length is 15 residues. In germline, CDR1 is KGHSH, CDR2 LQKENI. As DNA, the CDR3 is TGTGCCAGCTCACTTGGAAGCGGGGGCCGAGAGACCCAGTACTTC. As protein: CASSLGSGGRETQYF. Full variable domain (rest looked up from reference TRBV18 and TRBJ2-5): NAGVMQNPRHLVRRRGQEARLRCSPMKGHSHVYWYRQLPEEGLKFMVYLQKENIIDESGMPKERFSAEFPKEGPSILRIQQVVRGDSAAYFCASSLGSGGRETQYFGPGTRLLVL.

The count of this clone is one. The chain uses TRBV2 and TRBJ2-3, with 8 positions matching TRBD1. Germline loops: CDR1 SNHLY, CDR2 FYNNEI. The junction had 5 bases not matched to a gene; V was cut back by 5 bases and J by 1 base. The CDR3 runs 15 residues. The CDR3 DNA sequence: TGTGCCAGCAGTCGTCAGACAGGGGGCACAGATACGCAGTATTTT. Translating it yields CASSRQTGGTDTQYF.

The V call is TRBV9, the J call TRBJ1-2, with D perhaps TRBD1 (6 bases). Trimming shortened V by 4 bases and J by 7 bases, and 17 bases separated the two germline ends. The CDR3 covers 14 residues. Germline assignment: CDR1 SGDLS and CDR2 YYNGEE. The CDR3 region is CASSPLLGGGGYTF. The CDR3 nucleotides read TGTGCCAGCAGCCCACTCCTGGGAGGGGGTGGCTACACCTTC.

The V call is TRBV4-2, the J call TRBJ1-3, with 7 bases that match TRBD1. V lost 2 bases, J lost 3 bases, and 10 bases stayed unmatched. The CDR3 contains 17 residues. Looked up from germline, CDR1 is LGHNA and CDR2 is YNFKEQ. CDR3 sequence reads: CASSQRPQGQGGNTIYF. The CDR3 region has the DNA TGTGCCAGCAGCCAACGACCACAGGGGCAGGGTGGAAACACCATATATTTT.

This chain connects TRBV7-9 to TRBJ1-1, with unresolved D. The CDR3 spans 14 residues. V dropped 7 bases and J dropped 3 bases, with 15 bases sitting between them. Germline loops: CDR1 SEHNR, CDR2 FQNEAQ (reference sequence). CDR3 in amino acids: CASTGVVYDTEAFF. Written as DNA, the CDR3 is TGTGCCAGCACGGGAGTGGTTTATGACACTGAAGCTTTCTTT.

This CDR3 reads CASSGEGSSYNSPLHF. The CDR3 DNA is TGTGCCAGCAGTGGGGAAGGGAGCTCCTATAATTCACCCCTCCACTTT. V and J are TRBV2 and TRBJ1-6, with D unresolved. Germline V gives CDR1 SNHLY, CDR2 FYNNEI. CDR3 length: 16 amino acids. The germline V and J ends were trimmed by 4 bases and 0 bases, with 10 bases remaining between them.

The genes are TRBV30 and TRBJ1-2; D is possibly TRBD1 (5 bases). CDR3 length equals 13 residues. The germline V gene has CDR1 GTSNPN and CDR2 SVGIG (reference sequence). Between the trimmed V and J ends, which lost 0 bases and 9 bases, there was a span of 14 bases. The DNA for the CDR3 is TGTGCCTGGAGTGTATACCACGGGGGTAGCTACACCTTC. Amino acid sequence: CAWSVYHGGSYTF.

The rearrangement joins TRBV6-5 to TRBJ2-2; D remains unclear. Germline assignment: CDR1 MNHEY and CDR2 SVGAGI. Trimming took 0 bases from V and 6 from J, leaving 5 bases between them. There are 13 residues in the CDR3. CDR3 nucleotide sequence: TGTGCCAGCAGTTACTCGCAGGCCGGGGAGCTGTTTTTT. The encoded protein is CASSYSQAGELFF.

This sequence joins TRBV4-3 and TRBJ2-3; D remains ambiguous. CDR1 is LGHNA and CDR2 is YSLEER in the germline V gene. V was pared by 2 bases and J by 8 bases, with 11 bases between. This CDR3 comprises 13 residues. The CDR3 region is CASSQPYRVTQYF. DNA for the CDR3: TGCGCCAGCAGCCAACCATATCGGGTTACGCAGTATTTT.

V and J are TRBV10-3 and TRBJ2-2, with 10 bases identical to TRBD2. The V segment lost 5 bases and the J segment 16 bases; nucleotides outside the gene matches: 10. Germline CDR1 reads ENHRY; CDR2 reads SYGVKD. There are 13 residues in the CDR3. The CDR3 region is CAISQGLAGVEFF. The CDR3 bases are TGTGCCATCAGTCAGGGGCTAGCGGGGGTTGAGTTTTTT.

The rearrangement links TRBV11-2 to TRBJ1-3; 10 bases fit TRBD1. With V trimmed by 0 bases and J by 5 bases, 7 bases remained unmatched. Germline V gene data show CDR1 as SGHAT and CDR2 as FQNNGV. CDR3 size: 17 residues. This CDR3 reads CASSLDGTGVNRNTIYF. The DNA of the CDR3 is TGTGCCAGCAGCTTAGATGGGACAGGGGTAAATAGAAACACCATATATTTT.

The chain has TRBV7-9 and TRBJ1-5; D may be TRBD1 (6 bases). CDR3 length equals 14 residues. Germline V gives CDR1 SEHNR, CDR2 FQNEAQ (reference sequence). V lost 5 bases and J lost 4, with 12 bases in between. The CDR3: CASSGRGINQPQHF. The CDR3 nucleotides read TGTGCCAGCAGCGGCAGGGGCATAAATCAGCCCCAGCATTTT.

The CDR3, as DNA: TGTGCCAGTAGTAGGGGGCCTAGCGGAAACACCGGGGAGCTGTTTTTT. This sequence encodes CASSRGPSGNTGELFF. The chain couples TRBV19 to TRBJ2-2, with D possibly being TRBD2 (7 bases). The CDR3 is 16 residues long. V lost 4 bases and J lost 2, with 14 bases in between. Germline V gene lookup returns CDR1 LNHDA and CDR2 SQIVND (reference sequence).

The count of this clone is one. The rearrangement joins TRBV6-6 to TRBJ1-4, with 9 bases lining up with TRBD1. Germline V CDR1 and CDR2: MNHNY, SVGAGI (reference sequence). With 4 bases clipped from V and 10 bases from J, the junction kept 10 bases outside the gene matches. The CDR3 totals 15 residues. The CDR3 loop reads CASSSTRDRDLKLFF. The CDR3 region has the DNA TGTGCCAGCAGTTCGACCCGGGACAGGGACCTAAAACTGTTTTTT.